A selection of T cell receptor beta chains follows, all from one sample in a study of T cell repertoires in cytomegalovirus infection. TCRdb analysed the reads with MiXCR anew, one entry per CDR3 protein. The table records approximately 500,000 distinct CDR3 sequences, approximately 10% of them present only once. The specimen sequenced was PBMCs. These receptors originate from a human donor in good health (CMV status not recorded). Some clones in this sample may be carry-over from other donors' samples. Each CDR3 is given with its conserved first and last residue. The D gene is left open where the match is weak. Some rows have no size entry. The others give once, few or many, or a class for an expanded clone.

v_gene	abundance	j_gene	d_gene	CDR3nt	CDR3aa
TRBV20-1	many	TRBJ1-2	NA	TGCAGTGCTATAGTCCTAGGCCAGGGAATGGGGGGCTACACCTTC	CSAIVLGQGMGGYTF
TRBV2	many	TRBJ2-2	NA	TGTGCCAGCAGTGAATTCCTGGCCGGGGAGCTGTTTTTT	CASSEFLAGELFF
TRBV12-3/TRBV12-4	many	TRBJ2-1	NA	TGTGCCAGCAGTTTAGGGCTATCCGGTTACAATGAGCAGTTCTTC	CASSLGLSGYNEQFF
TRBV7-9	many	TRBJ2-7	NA	TGTGCCAGCAGTCCCCCTGAGGGGGAGAGCTCCTACGAGCAGTACTTC	CASSPPEGESSYEQYF
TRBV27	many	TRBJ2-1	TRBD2	TGTGCCAGCAGTTTATCTCTAGCGGGGGGGCTCGGAAGGTCCTACAATGAGCAGTTCTTC	CASSLSLAGGLGRSYNEQFF
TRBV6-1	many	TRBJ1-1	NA	TGTGCCAGCAGTAAGACAGGGAACACTGAAGCTTTCTTT	CASSKTGNTEAFF
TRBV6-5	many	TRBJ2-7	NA	TGTGCCAGCAGTTACCCCGGGATTGAGCAGTACTTC	CASSYPGIEQYF
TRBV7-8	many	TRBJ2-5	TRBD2	TGTGCCAGCCGGAGCGGGGGGGCCGTTGAGACCCAGTACTTC	CASRSGGAVETQYF
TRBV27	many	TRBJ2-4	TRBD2	TGTGCCAGCAGTTCTACTAGCGGGACCAAAAACATTCAGTACTTC	CASSSTSGTKNIQYF
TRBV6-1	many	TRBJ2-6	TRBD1	TGTGCCAGCAGCGACGGACAGGTTCCTCTCTCCGGGGCCAACGTCCTGACTTTC	CASSDGQVPLSGANVLTF
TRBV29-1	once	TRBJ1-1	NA	TGCAGCGTCGGCACCCCGACAGGCGTGAACACTGAAGCTTTCTTT	CSVGTPTGVNTEAFF
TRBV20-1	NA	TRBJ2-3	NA	TGCAGTGCCGGGACATCTCTCGGGGCAGATACGCAGTATTTT	CSAGTSLGADTQYF
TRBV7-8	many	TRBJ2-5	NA	TGTGCCAGCAGCCCCCAAAACGTGGGGGGCGGAGAGACCCAGTACTTC	CASSPQNVGGGETQYF
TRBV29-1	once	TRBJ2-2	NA	TGCAGCGTCGCCGGCGGCACCTCGAACACCGGGGAGCTGTTTTTT	CSVAGGTSNTGELFF
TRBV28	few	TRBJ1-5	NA	TGTGCCAGCAGTACAGGGAACTCGCTGAGGCCCCAGCATTTT	CASSTGNSLRPQHF
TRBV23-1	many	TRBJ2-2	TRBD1	TGCGCCAGCAGTCATCCTCCGGGACAGGCGAACACCGGGGAGCTGTTTTTT	CASSHPPGQANTGELFF
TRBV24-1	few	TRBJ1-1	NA	TGTGCCACCAGTGTCTTCACCGGGACACAGAACACTGAAGCTTTCTTT	CATSVFTGTQNTEAFF
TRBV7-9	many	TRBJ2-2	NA	TGTGCCAGCAGCCCTGGGACCGGAGTGGGGCGGGAGCTGTTTTTT	CASSPGTGVGRELFF